Each of the 23 T cell receptor beta chains below was sequenced from the same sample in a study of blood T cell repertoires in COVID-19. The repertoire was sequenced with immunoSEQ multiplex PCR; TCRdb's copy has only in-frame clones and lacks some. The table shows about 40,000 clones, with roughly nine tenths occurring only once. The sequenced material came from peripheral blood. Receptors were obtained from a man over 45 in a cohort sampled during active COVID-19.

The rearrangement links TRBV3-1 (or the pseudogene TRBV3-2) to TRBJ2-7; 8 bases map to TRBD2. CDR3 length equals 13 residues. Germline assignment: CDR1 LGHDT and CDR2 YNNKEL (reference sequence). Here the CDR3 reads CGGSGLDIYEQYF. In DNA form, the CDR3 reads TGTGGAGGGTCGGGACTAGATATCTACGAGCAGTACTTC.

The V gene is TRBV2, the J gene TRBJ2-3; D perhaps matches TRBD2 (6 bases). In germline, CDR1 is SNHLY, CDR2 FYNNEI. Trimming took 7 bases from V and 5 from J, leaving 13 bases between them. CDR3 length: 13 residues. In nucleotides, the CDR3 is TGTGCCAGCAATATGGGAGGAGGAGATACGCAGTATTTT. Protein sequence: CASNMGGGDTQYF.

V usage is TRBV19 and J usage is TRBJ2-7; TRBD1 matches 11 bases. Losses at the gene ends were 5 bases for V and 6 bases for J; bases not matched to a gene: 6. The CDR3 spans 14 residues. The germline V gene has CDR1 LNHDA and CDR2 SQIVND (reference sequence). Written as DNA, the CDR3 is TGTGCCAGTAGTCTCGGACAGGGGGCGCGCGAGCAGTACTTC. It specifies CASSLGQGAREQYF.

The V gene is TRBV30, the J gene TRBJ1-3; a weak D match, TRBD1 (6 bases). Germline-derived CDR1 and CDR2 are GTSNPN and SVGIG (reference sequence). The CDR3 loop spans 16 amino acids. Trimming left V 3 bases short and J 3 bases short, with 18 bases between. The CDR3 DNA follows: TGTGCCTGGAGCCGGACCTGGGGGGGCGGTGGAAACACCATATATTTT. Translating it yields CAWSRTWGGGGNTIYF. Filled out from reference TRBV30 and TRBJ1-3, the complete variable domain reads SQTIHQWPATLVQPVGSPLSLECTVEGTSNPNLYWYRQAAGRGLQLLFYSVGIGQISSEVPQNLSASRPQDRQFILSSKKLLLSDSGFYLCAWSRTWGGGGNTIYFGEGSWLTVV.

The chain combines TRBV5-6 with TRBJ2-5; D call uncertain. This CDR3 has 14 amino acids. Germline assignment: CDR1 SGHDT and CDR2 YYEEEE. V was trimmed by 5 bases and J by 1 base, leaving 12 bases between them. The CDR3 loop reads CASSFGYLQETQYF. The CDR3 nucleotides read TGTGCCAGCAGTTTCGGGTACCTCCAAGAGACCCAGTACTTC.

This sequence joins TRBV5-8 and TRBJ2-3, with D tentatively TRBD1 (6 bases). The V end lost 0 bases, the J end lost 1 base, and 15 bases lay between the germline ends. CDR1 is SGHTS, CDR2 YDEGEE, per germline. The CDR3 extends over 17 amino acids. CDR3: CASSLAVGQKGTDTQYF. Here the CDR3 DNA reads TGTGCCAGCAGCTTGGCGGTTGGACAGAAAGGCACAGATACGCAGTATTTT.

This CDR3 reads CASGLERTPGTGGPDSSYEQYF. CDR3 nucleotide sequence: TGTGCTAGTGGTTTGGAGAGGACCCCCGGGACAGGGGGCCCCGATAGCTCCTACGAGCAGTACTTC. J is TRBJ2-7 and V is TRBV12-5; 12 nucleotides line up with TRBD1. The V segment lost 1 base and the J segment 0 bases; nucleotides outside the gene matches: 19. CDR1 is LGHNT, CDR2 FRNRAP, per germline. The CDR3 covers 22 residues.

This clone showed up just once. The chain combines TRBV5-8 with TRBJ1-5, with D maybe TRBD1 (5 bases). The CDR3 loop spans 16 amino acids. CDR1 is SGHTS and CDR2 is YDEGEE in the germline V gene. With 4 bases removed from V and 0 bases from J, the gap between germline ends came to 14 bases. CDR3 region: CASSHPARGSNQPQHF. In nucleotides, the CDR3 is TGTGCCAGCAGCCATCCCGCAAGGGGTAGCAATCAGCCCCAGCATTTT.

The J gene is TRBJ2-1, the V gene TRBV9, with 8 positions matching TRBD2. V was pared by 0 bases and J by 4 bases, with 6 bases of the junction left unmatched. This CDR3 has 16 amino acids. CDR1 and CDR2 (germline): SGDLS, YYNGEE. DNA of the CDR3: TGTGCCAGCAGCGTAGTGGACGGGGGGGTATACAATGAGCAGTTCTTC. Translation: CASSVVDGGVYNEQFF.

The J gene is TRBJ2-5, the V gene TRBV4-1; D unresolved. CDR1 is MGHRA, CDR2 YSYEKL, per germline. This CDR3 is 13 amino acids long. V dropped 3 bases and J dropped 4 bases, with 9 bases sitting between them. The CDR3 region has the DNA TGCGCCAGCAGCCACTATCTTGGAGAGACCCAGTACTTC. The encoded protein is CASSHYLGETQYF.

The chain combines TRBV5-6 with TRBJ2-7, with D possibly TRBD2 on 5 matching bases. The germline V and J ends were trimmed by 4 bases and 1 base, with 12 bases remaining between them. Germline values: CDR1 SGHDT, CDR2 YYEEEE. CDR3 size: 14 residues. The CDR3 is CASSQEAVSYEQYF. The DNA for the CDR3 is TGTGCCAGCAGCCAGGAAGCGGTATCCTACGAGCAGTACTTC.

The rearrangement uses TRBV4-1 and TRBJ1-1; maybe TRBD1 (6 bases). Germline V gene data show CDR1 as MGHRA and CDR2 as YSYEKL. CDR3 length equals 17 residues. Trimming stripped 1 base from V and 3 bases from J, with 18 bases between. CDR3 nucleotides: TGCGCCAGCAGCCAAGGAGGTGGTGGAGGGGGGGACACTGAAGCTTTCTTT. It yields the protein CASSQGGGGGGDTEAFF.

The rearrangement joins TRBV5-4 to TRBJ2-3; TRBD1 matches 8 bases. This CDR3 spans 15 amino acids. The V gene's germline CDR1 is SGHNT and CDR2 YYREEE (reference sequence). V dropped 4 bases and J dropped 0; count of bases not matched to a gene: 4. The CDR3 DNA is TGTGCCAGCAGCGACAGGGGAGGTAGCACAGATACGCAGTATTTT. Translating gives CASSDRGGSTDTQYF.

This clone has only one observation. The junction departs from the called germline gene at one end, perhaps through a read error. This chain joins TRBV7-7 and TRBJ2-3; D is perhaps TRBD2 (6 bases). CDR1 and CDR2 from the germline V gene are SSHAT and FNYEAQ (reference sequence). This CDR3 has 15 residues. CDR3 region: CASSFASALSDTQYF. The CDR3 DNA reads TGTGCTAGCAGCTTTGCTAGCGCCCTTTCCGATACGCAGTATTTT. Combining the CDR3 with reference TRBV7-7 and TRBJ2-3 gives the whole variable domain GAGVSQSPRYKVTKRGQDVTLRCDPISSHATLYWYQQALGQGPEFLTYFNYEAQPDKSGLPSDRFSAERPEGSISTLTIQRTEQRDSAMYRCASSFASALSDTQYFGPGTRLTVL.

The chain employs TRBV5-6 and TRBJ2-1; TRBD1 agrees at 8 bases. The germline gives CDR1 SGHDT, CDR2 YYEEEE. Losses at the gene ends were 4 bases for V and 9 bases for J; bases not matched to a gene: 6. The CDR3 is 13 amino acids. Here the CDR3 reads CASSAGQGVEQFF. CDR3 DNA sequence: TGTGCCAGCAGCGCAGGACAGGGCGTTGAGCAGTTCTTC. Full variable domain (missing parts from reference TRBV5-6 and TRBJ2-1): DAGVTQSPTHLIKTRGQQVTLRCSPKSGHDTVSWYQQALGQGPQFIFQYYEEEERQRGNFPDRFSGHQFPNYSSELNVNALLLGDSALYLCASSAGQGVEQFFGPGTRLTVL.

The V gene is TRBV6-5, the J gene TRBJ2-7, with a weak D call TRBD2 (6 bases). The germline V gene encodes CDR1 MNHEY and CDR2 SVGAGI. The CDR3 totals 12 residues. V shed 6 bases and J shed 1 base, with 7 bases lying between them. The CDR3 DNA sequence: TGTGCCAGCAGAGGGACTTCCTACGAGCAGTACGTC. It is translated as CASRGTSYEQYV.

The chain is built from TRBV7-2 and TRBJ1-3, with TRBD1 as a possible D gene (6 bases). CDR1 is SGHTA, CDR2 FQGNSA, per germline. Trimming removed 4 bases from V and 4 bases from J, with 11 bases in between. The CDR3 totals 14 residues. This chain's CDR3 is CASSSRGSGNTIYF. CDR3 sequence (DNA): TGTGCCAGCAGCTCAAGGGGGTCGGGAAACACCATATATTTT.

The J gene is TRBJ2-1, the V gene TRBV11-1; 7 bases are a match to TRBD2. V dropped 5 bases and J dropped 4; count of bases not matched to a gene: 8. The V gene's germline CDR1 is SGHAT and CDR2 FQDESV (reference sequence). The CDR3 spans 15 residues. CDR3: CASSPERDFYNEQFF. CDR3 nucleotides: TGTGCCAGCAGCCCGGAGCGGGACTTTTACAATGAGCAGTTCTTC.

The chain is built from TRBV12-2 and TRBJ2-7; TRBD2 was called by the table and not checked on the DNA. TRBV12-2 is described as a pseudogene. CDR3 length: 15 amino acids. The CDR3 sequence: CASRLGLAGSYEQYV. Here the CDR3 DNA reads TGTGCAAGTCGCTTAGGACTAGCGGGATCCTACGAGCAGTACGTC.

The chain couples TRBV5-4 to TRBJ1-1; no firm D call. V was clipped by 0 bases and J by 1 base, with 4 bases between them. Germline CDR1 is SGHNT and CDR2 is YYREEE (reference sequence). The CDR3 contains 13 residues. CDR3 DNA: TGTGCCAGCAGCTTGGGGGCGAACACTGAAGCTTTCTTT. It translates to CASSLGANTEAFF.

This chain uses TRBV3-1 (or the pseudogene TRBV3-2) with TRBJ1-2; possible D gene TRBD1, 6 bases. V was clipped by 3 bases and J by 4 bases, with 15 bases between them. The CDR3 covers 15 residues. Germline CDR1 reads LGHDT; CDR2 reads YNNKEL (reference sequence). CDR3 loop: CASSQLPRGGYGYTF. DNA of the CDR3: TGTGCCAGCAGCCAGCTCCCGAGGGGGGGCTATGGCTACACCTTC.

This clone qualifies as large (0.1 to 1%). The V call is TRBV24-1, the J call TRBJ1-2; no clear D gene. The CDR3 covers 11 residues. CDR1 and CDR2 (germline): KGHDR, SFDVKD. V was shortened by 5 bases and J by 2 bases, with 2 bases between the two germline ends. The CDR3 protein is CATSANYGYTF. Written as DNA, the CDR3 is TGTGCCACCAGTGCAAACTATGGCTACACCTTC.

The V and J genes are TRBV6-5 and TRBJ1-2, with unresolved D. V lost 6 bases, J lost 5 bases, and 16 bases lay in between. The CDR3 covers 14 residues. Germline V CDR1 and CDR2: MNHEY, SVGAGI. The CDR3 sequence: CASSSDGEGYGYTF. The CDR3 bases are TGTGCCAGCAGCTCGGACGGGGAAGGATATGGCTACACCTTC.